One and the same sample provided the 32 T cell receptor beta chains below, sequenced in a study of vaccination and CD4 T cells after COVID-19. Treatment here: roughly 10-day PBMC culture with coronavirus spike peptide pools or control peptides (ViraFEST assay). An Oncomine TCR Beta short-read assay was used to sequence the DNA from cultured CD4+ T cells. Each CDR3 protein is one row after TCRdb ran MiXCR on the PCR reads. The top ten hold about 7% of the sample, which has some 16,000 distinct CDR3 sequences, about 40% seen once. These receptors' targets are unknown. The sample in question was CD4+ T cells from blood, cultured in vitro, obtained after SARS-CoV-2 vaccination. These receptors were collected from a human donor who had recovered from COVID-19.

The V call is TRBV20-1, the J call TRBJ2-3, with 11 bases lining up with TRBD2. CDR3 size: 19 residues. V shed 1 base and J 0 bases; nucleotides not matched to a gene: 12. Germline V gene lookup returns CDR1 DFQATT and CDR2 SNEGSKA (reference sequence). Written as DNA, the CDR3 is TGCAGTGCTAGAGTGCTACTAGCGGGAGTGACGTCTAGCACAGATACGCAGTATTTT. Translating it yields CSARVLLAGVTSSTDTQYF.

The chain has TRBV20-1 and TRBJ2-1, with TRBD2 matching over 8 bases. The germline CDR1 and CDR2 sequences are DFQATT and SNEGSKA (reference sequence). This CDR3 has 16 amino acids. V was clipped by 1 base and J by 7 bases; unmatched bases: 12. CDR3 loop: CSARAPTGGPRNEQFF. The CDR3 DNA reads as TGCAGTGCTAGAGCCCCCACGGGAGGGCCGAGGAATGAGCAGTTCTTC.

The genes are TRBV2 and TRBJ1-5, with D maybe TRBD1 (6 bases). V lost 5 bases, J lost 2 bases, and 10 bases lay in between. Per the germline V gene, CDR1 is SNHLY and CDR2 is FYNNEI. CDR3 size: 14 residues. The CDR3 loop reads CASSQQGGNQPQHF. In DNA, the CDR3 is TGTGCCAGCAGTCAACAGGGAGGCAATCAGCCCCAGCATTTT.

This clonotype was counted only a few times. The V gene is TRBV20-1, the J gene TRBJ2-5; 11 positions agree with TRBD2. The CDR3 is 14 amino acids. After removal of 3 bases from V and 3 bases from J, the junction contained 3 bases not matched to a gene. Germline lookup yields CDR1 DFQATT and CDR2 SNEGSKA (reference sequence). CDR3 loop: CSARATSGEETQYF. The CDR3 DNA sequence: TGCAGTGCTAGGGCGACTAGCGGGGAAGAGACCCAGTACTTC.

This clonotype was seen a handful of times. The V call is TRBV2, the J call TRBJ2-7; D gene ambiguous. The CDR3 runs 13 residues. CDR1 and CDR2 (germline): SNHLY, FYNNEI. V was pared by 5 bases and J by 4 bases, with 12 bases between. The CDR3 coding sequence is TGTGCCAGCAGTCCTACTCCCGGGTACGAGCAGTACTTC. Residues: CASSPTPGYEQYF.

This clonotype has a handful of counts. The chain joins TRBV20-1 to TRBJ2-6; D remains ambiguous. The CDR3 extends over 15 amino acids. Trimming removed 5 bases at V and 0 bases at J, with 11 bases between. Germline CDR1 and CDR2: DFQATT and SNEGSKA (reference sequence). CDR3 nucleotide sequence: TGCAGTGCTGTCTACCGGCACTCTGGGGCCAACGTCCTGACTTTC. This encodes CSAVYRHSGANVLTF.

The rearrangement joins TRBV25-1 to TRBJ2-1, with D unclear. V shed 3 bases and J shed 4 bases, with 10 bases lying between them. The V gene's germline CDR1 is MGHDK and CDR2 SYGVNS. The CDR3 has 14 residues. This CDR3 reads CASSDPTHYNEQFF. The DNA for the CDR3 is TGTGCCAGCAGTGATCCGACACATTACAATGAGCAGTTCTTC.

By proportion, this clonotype is medium-sized (0.01 to 0.1%). The genes are TRBV19 and TRBJ2-1; tentative D call: TRBD1 (5 bases). Germline lookup yields CDR1 LNHDA and CDR2 SQIVND (reference sequence). V lost 5 bases and J 2 bases, leaving 13 bases between the germline ends. The CDR3 is made up of 15 amino acids. The CDR3 DNA follows: TGTGCCAGTAGTCATACGGACATCACCTACAATGAGCAGTTCTTC. This gives the protein CASSHTDITYNEQFF.

The chain joins TRBV7-3 to TRBJ2-2; D is perhaps TRBD2 (6 bases). CDR1 and CDR2 (germline): SGHTA, FQGTGA. The V end lost 2 bases, the J end lost 7 bases, and 14 bases lay between the germline ends. The CDR3 sequence is 15 residues long. The CDR3 region has the DNA TGTGCCAGCAGCTTACAGCCTAGCGAGTTCGGGGAGCTGTTTTTT. Its translation is CASSLQPSEFGELFF.

This clonotype was observed a handful of times. The chain carries TRBV19 and TRBJ2-3; 7 nucleotides match TRBD1. Germline CDR1 is LNHDA and CDR2 is SQIVND (reference sequence). The CDR3 spans 14 residues. Trimming cost V 6 bases and J 4 bases; bases outside gene matches: 7. The CDR3 bases are TGTGCCAGTAGCGACAGGGTTTACGCAGATACGCAGTATTTT. The encoded protein is CASSDRVYADTQYF. Using reference TRBV19 and TRBJ2-3 for the parts outside the CDR3, the full variable domain is DGGITQSPKYLFRKEGQNVTLSCEQNLNHDAMYWYRQDPGQGLRLIYYSQIVNDFQKGDIAEGYSVSREKKESFPLTVTSAQKNPTAFYLCASSDRVYADTQYFGPGTRLTVL.

The chain combines TRBV20-1 with TRBJ1-5; D ambiguous. The V end was cut by 3 bases, the J end by 5 bases, with 14 bases between. This CDR3 is 14 amino acids long. Germline V gene data show CDR1 as DFQATT and CDR2 as SNEGSKA (reference sequence). This chain's CDR3 is CSASSFQEYQPQHF. The CDR3 nucleotides are TGCAGTGCTAGTTCCTTTCAAGAGTATCAGCCCCAGCATTTT.

This clonotype appeared once. This sequence joins TRBV20-1 and TRBJ1-3, with a weak D call TRBD1 (5 bases). Germline CDR1 DFQATT, CDR2 SNEGSKA (reference sequence). Between the trimmed V and J ends, which lost 5 bases and 1 base, there was a span of 15 bases. The CDR3 is 15 residues long. CDR3 in amino acids: CSARDGARSGNTIYF. In DNA, the CDR3 is TGCAGTGCTCGGGACGGAGCACGGTCTGGAAACACCATATATTTT.

The genes are TRBV7-9 and TRBJ2-3; 8 bases align to TRBD1. The germline gives CDR1 SEHNR, CDR2 FQNEAQ (reference sequence). V was clipped by 10 bases and J by 1 base; unmatched bases: 10. There are 15 residues in the CDR3. CDR3 in amino acids: CATQTGVRGTDTQYF. The CDR3 coding sequence is TGTGCCACTCAGACAGGGGTTAGAGGCACAGATACGCAGTATTTT.

This rearrangement joins TRBV6-5 to TRBJ1-2; D possibly corresponds to TRBD1 (6 bases). Trimming pared 0 bases from V and 6 bases from J, leaving 11 bases between. The length of the CDR3 is 14 residues. CDR1 is MNHEY and CDR2 is SVGAGI in the germline V gene. This CDR3 is CASSYSRQGNGYTF. The CDR3 DNA reads as TGTGCCAGCAGTTACTCGCGGCAGGGGAATGGCTACACCTTC.

The V gene is TRBV7-3, the J gene TRBJ2-2, with 9 positions matching TRBD1. The CDR3 loop spans 15 amino acids. The germline V gene encodes CDR1 SGHTA and CDR2 FQGTGA. Unmatched junction bases numbered 4, after V lost 4 bases and J lost 4 bases. The CDR3 DNA is TGTGCCAGCAGCTCGGGACAGGGCCCCACCGGGGAGCTGTTTTTT. Translated, it gives CASSSGQGPTGELFF. Variable domain in full (rest from reference TRBV7-3 and TRBJ2-2): GAGVSQTPSNKVTEKGKYVELRCDPISGHTALYWYRQSLGQGPEFLIYFQGTGAADDSGLPNDRFFAVRPEGSVSTLKIQRTERGDSAVYLCASSSGQGPTGELFFGEGSRLTVL.

The rearrangement joins TRBV5-4 to TRBJ2-3; 8 nucleotides agree with TRBD1. The CDR3 is 16 amino acids. The junction had 5 bases not matched to a gene; V was cut back by 0 bases and J by 2 bases. Germline V CDR1 and CDR2: SGHNT, YYREEE (reference sequence). The CDR3 DNA reads TGTGCCAGCAGCTTGGGACAGGGGATTAACACAGATACGCAGTATTTT. It is translated as CASSLGQGINTDTQYF.

The chain recombines TRBV6-1 with TRBJ2-7; D remains ambiguous. The germline CDR1 and CDR2 sequences are MNHNS and SASEGT. Trimming removed 4 bases from V and 8 bases from J, with 12 bases in between. The CDR3 contains 12 residues. The CDR3, as DNA: TGTGCCAGCAGTGGTGATCAGATTAAGCAGTACTTC. Encoded protein: CASSGDQIKQYF.

The count of this clonotype is one. This chain links TRBV6-1 with TRBJ2-6, with D perhaps TRBD2 (7 bases). Germline CDR1 is MNHNS and CDR2 is SASEGT. CDR3 size: 15 residues. CDR3 DNA: TGTGGCTGCCGCGGGGGCGCTTCTGGGGCCAACGTCCTGACTTTC. Its translation is CGCRGGASGANVLTF.

The chain carries TRBV24-1 and TRBJ2-3; possibly TRBD1 or TRBD2 for D (5 bases each). Per the germline V gene, CDR1 is KGHDR and CDR2 is SFDVKD. CDR3 length: 15 amino acids. Trimming removed 1 base at V and 2 bases at J, with 9 bases between. The CDR3 is CATSDLGTDTDTQYF. The CDR3 nucleotides read TGTGCCACCAGTGATTTAGGGACCGACACAGATACGCAGTATTTT.

With respect to this clonotype: The conserved final phenylalanine or tryptophan is absent from the CDR3, which likely points to a read error. V and J are TRBV20-1 and TRBJ2-3, with TRBD2 as a possible D gene (6 bases). V was trimmed by 5 bases and J by 0 bases, leaving 15 bases between them. Germline CDR1 is DFQATT and CDR2 is SNEGSKA (reference sequence). The CDR3 is 15 residues long. CDR3 DNA: TGCAGTGCTGCCCGGGACTCCTCTAGCACAGATACGCAGTATTCT. Encoded protein: CSAARDSSSTDTQYS.

The V gene is TRBV28, the J gene TRBJ2-1, with 8 positions matching TRBD2. The germline V gene encodes CDR1 MDHEN and CDR2 SYDVKM. The CDR3 runs 13 residues. V shed 5 bases and J 10 bases; nucleotides not matched to a gene: 7. Here the CDR3 DNA reads TGTGCCAGCAGTCCCCGAGCGGGAGTAGAGCAGTTCTTC. Amino acids: CASSPRAGVEQFF.

The rearrangement joins TRBV20-1 to TRBJ2-5; no definite D call. CDR1 is DFQATT, CDR2 SNEGSKA, per germline (reference sequence). V lost 8 bases and J 2 bases, leaving 18 bases between the germline ends. The CDR3 spans 14 residues. The CDR3 DNA reads TGCAGTAGCGCCAAGGGTGGGCAACAAGAGACCCAGTACTTC. Its protein product is CSSAKGGQQETQYF.

This clonotype was recorded only once. The genes are TRBV12-3 or TRBV12-4 and TRBJ2-1; D not certain. Trimming pared 3 bases from V and 5 bases from J, leaving 17 bases between. The CDR3 covers 16 residues. In DNA form, the CDR3 reads TGTGCCAGCAGTTTCTATAGTTTGTCTTTGGACAATGAGCAGTTCTTC. This translates into CASSFYSLSLDNEQFF.

This clonotype was counted only a few times. The chain recombines TRBV2 with TRBJ2-3; 8 positions match TRBD2. Germline values: CDR1 SNHLY, CDR2 FYNNEI. With 6 bases clipped from V and 4 bases from J, the junction kept 9 bases outside the gene matches. This CDR3 spans 15 amino acids. The CDR3 region is CASRELAGIADTQYF. CDR3 coding DNA: TGTGCCAGCAGGGAATTAGCGGGGATCGCAGATACGCAGTATTTT.

This clonotype was observed a handful of times. This CDR3 is CASSPGYSPLHF. Written as DNA, the CDR3 is TGTGCCAGCAGCCCGGGGTATTCACCCCTCCACTTT. The rearrangement links TRBV12-3 or TRBV12-4 to TRBJ1-6; the D is unclear. The CDR3 runs 12 residues. Trimming left V 6 bases short and J 8 bases short, with 8 bases between.

This clonotype came up a few times. V gene TRBV5-1 combines with J gene TRBJ2-1; TRBD2 agrees at 10 bases. Germline V gene sequence: CDR1 SGHRS, CDR2 YFSETQ. After removal of 3 bases from V and 4 bases from J, the junction contained 7 bases not matched to a gene. The CDR3 runs 16 residues. The CDR3 nucleotides are TGCGCCAGCAGCTCCCTGCCGACTAGCGGGTACAATGAGCAGTTCTTC. Protein sequence: CASSSLPTSGYNEQFF.

Only a few counts were recorded for this clonotype. The rearrangement uses TRBV6-1 and TRBJ1-6; D unclear. Trimming removed 5 bases at V and 7 bases at J, with 9 bases between. CDR3 length equals 13 residues. The germline V gene has CDR1 MNHNS and CDR2 SASEGT. In DNA, the CDR3 is TGTGCCAGCAGTCAGACCTCAAATTCACCCCTCCACTTT. Protein sequence: CASSQTSNSPLHF.

In its sample, this clonotype was seen a few times. This sequence joins TRBV24-1 and TRBJ2-3; D gene unclear. Trimming removed 3 bases from V and 2 bases from J, with 11 bases in between. The CDR3 length is 15 residues. Germline V CDR1 and CDR2: KGHDR, SFDVKD. The CDR3 reads CATSDPRGHTDTQYF. CDR3 nucleotides: TGTGCCACCAGTGATCCGCGAGGTCACACAGATACGCAGTATTTT.

J is TRBJ2-5 and V is TRBV20-1; 13 bases fit TRBD2. CDR1 and CDR2 (germline): DFQATT, SNEGSKA (reference sequence). This CDR3 has 15 amino acids. The J segment lost 4 bases and the V segment lost 8 bases, leaving 10 bases of the junction unmatched. CDR3 DNA sequence: TGCAGTCCCCGACTAGCGGGAGGTCGAGGAGAGACCCAGTACTTC. This gives the protein CSPRLAGGRGETQYF.

The chain has TRBV19 and TRBJ2-7; tentatively, D is TRBD1 (5 bases). This CDR3 contains 13 residues. CDR1 is LNHDA, CDR2 SQIVND, per germline (reference sequence). V was pared by 5 bases and J by 2 bases, with 10 bases between. CDR3 amino acids: CASSLSRAYEQYF. The CDR3 nucleotides read TGTGCCAGTAGTTTATCCAGGGCCTACGAGCAGTACTTC.

This clonotype was seen a few times. This sequence joins TRBV6-1 and TRBJ2-7; TRBD1 matches at 7 bases. V gave up 6 bases and J gave up 2 bases; unmatched junction bases: 7. Germline CDR1 MNHNS, CDR2 SASEGT. This CDR3 has 14 residues. Written as DNA, the CDR3 is TGTGCCAGCAGGACCGGACAGGCGACCTACGAGCAGTACTTC. Protein product: CASRTGQATYEQYF.

The chain carries TRBV14 and TRBJ1-4; possible D gene TRBD1, 5 bases. The CDR3 consists of 16 residues. The germline V and J ends were trimmed by 5 bases and 4 bases, with 17 bases remaining between them. Germline values: CDR1 SGHDN, CDR2 FVKESK. Here the CDR3 DNA reads TGTGCCAGCAGCATTCTTGGCGTCGGGGGTAATGAAAAACTGTTTTTT. This translates into CASSILGVGGNEKLFF.